This entry lists 14 T cell receptor beta chains sequenced from one sample in a study of spatial heterogeneity in lung cancer. The time point was: sample taken at primary tumor resection. Sequencing of whole RNA from tumor, nontumor lung or frozen PBMC involved no sorting. TCRdb re-derived calls from the 5' RACE reads in MiXCR, one entry per CDR3 protein. The sample contains about 36,000 distinct CDR3 sequences, less than 5.5% of which appear only once. The sample consisted of PBMCs, taken at surgery. All receptors derive from a female donor with early-stage non-small cell lung cancer.

This clonotype occurred many times. The chain has TRBV12-3 or TRBV12-4 and TRBJ2-2; D remains unclear. The CDR3 contains 16 residues. V was pared by 6 bases and J by 5 bases, with 19 bases between. CDR3: CASRFPSRQVTGELFF. The DNA for the CDR3 is TGTGCCAGCAGGTTCCCTTCCCGCCAGGTGACCGGGGAGCTGTTTTTT.

The genes are TRBV7-2 and TRBJ1-3; TRBD1 agrees at 8 bases. CDR3 length equals 16 residues. Germline-derived CDR1 and CDR2 are SGHTA and FQGNSA. The junction had 6 bases not matched to a gene; V was cut back by 1 base and J by 4 bases. The CDR3 DNA is TGTGCCAGCAGCTTAGGTCAGGGGGCGATAGGAAACACCATATATTTT. Encoded protein: CASSLGQGAIGNTIYF.

V gene TRBV5-4 combines with J gene TRBJ2-7; tentatively, D is TRBD1 or TRBD2 (5 bases each). The V gene's germline CDR1 is SGHNT and CDR2 YYREEE (reference sequence). CDR3 length equals 15 residues. V was clipped by 2 bases and J by 0 bases, with 12 bases between them. The DNA of the CDR3 is TGTGCCAGCAGCTTCCGGGGCGTGAACTCCTACGAGCAGTACTTC. It is translated as CASSFRGVNSYEQYF.

The rearrangement uses TRBV18 and TRBJ2-2; 10 positions match TRBD2. The CDR3 is made up of 15 amino acids. The V and J ends lost 2 bases and 4 bases, in that order; junction bases with no gene match: 1. The germline V gene encodes CDR1 KGHSH and CDR2 LQKENI. CDR3 loop: CASSPTSGTTGELFF. The CDR3 bases are TGTGCCAGCTCACCAACTAGCGGGACCACCGGGGAGCTGTTTTTT.

The chain uses TRBV7-2 and TRBJ1-2, with D unresolved. V lost 3 bases and J 5 bases, leaving 10 bases between the germline ends. This CDR3 has 13 amino acids. Germline V CDR1 and CDR2: SGHTA, FQGNSA. The CDR3 here is CASSLLMGYGYTF. CDR3 DNA sequence: TGTGCCAGCAGCTTGTTGATGGGATATGGCTACACCTTC.

There are a few counts of this clonotype. The chain has TRBV11-2 and TRBJ2-5; a weak D match, TRBD1 (5 bases). The ends were cut back, 0 bases at V and 4 bases at J, with 12 bases in the middle. The germline CDR1 and CDR2 sequences are SGHAT and FQNNGV. CDR3 size: 15 residues. CDR3 DNA sequence: TGTGCCAGCAGCTTAGAGGGGTCCCAGGGAGAGACCCAGTACTTC. Translated: CASSLEGSQGETQYF.

There are many counts of this clonotype. The V and J genes are TRBV10-2 and TRBJ2-1; D call uncertain. Germline V gives CDR1 WSHSY, CDR2 SAAADI. The CDR3 is 17 amino acids. Trimming left V 0 bases short and J 8 bases short, with 20 bases between. CDR3 sequence reads: CASSESFRRAGSHEQFF. The CDR3 DNA reads as TGCGCCAGCAGTGAGTCTTTCCGGAGAGCTGGGTCACATGAGCAGTTCTTC.

The sample holds many counts of this clonotype. The V call is TRBV6-2 or TRBV6-3, the J call TRBJ2-1; 11 nucleotides align to TRBD2. The germline gives CDR1 MNHEY, CDR2 SVGEGT. The CDR3 runs to 17 residues. V was clipped by 5 bases and J by 0 bases; unmatched bases: 6. CDR3 bases: TGTGCCAGCAGTCCGCGGACTAGCGGGTCCTCCTACAATGAGCAGTTCTTC. Its protein is CASSPRTSGSSYNEQFF.

The table lists this clonotype with a count of one. This sequence joins TRBV5-4 and TRBJ1-1, with 11 nucleotides matching TRBD1. CDR3 length equals 15 residues. Germline V gene lookup returns CDR1 SGHNT and CDR2 YYREEE (reference sequence). V shed 2 bases and J 2 bases; nucleotides not matched to a gene: 2. CDR3 residues: CASSFGQGANTEAFF. The CDR3, as DNA: TGTGCCAGCAGCTTCGGACAGGGGGCTAACACTGAAGCTTTCTTT.

This clonotype was recorded at least ten times. The chain carries TRBV29-1 and TRBJ2-5; 8 bases match TRBD1. The junction had 5 bases not matched to a gene; V was cut back by 6 bases and J by 2 bases. CDR3 length: 13 amino acids. Germline CDR1 reads SQVTM; CDR2 reads ANQGSEA. CDR3 DNA: TGCAGCGTGGTACAGGGGGGTCAAGAGACCCAGTACTTC. Its protein product is CSVVQGGQETQYF.

This clonotype turned up a few times. J is TRBJ1-5 and V is TRBV5-1; D remains ambiguous. Germline V gene sequence: CDR1 SGHRS, CDR2 YFSETQ. Trimming stripped 1 base from V and 0 bases from J, with 8 bases between. CDR3 size: 15 residues. In DNA form, the CDR3 reads TGCGCCAGCAGCTTGAGCACAGATAGCAATCAGCCCCAGCATTTT. It specifies CASSLSTDSNQPQHF. Looking up the rest from reference TRBV5-1 and TRBJ1-5 gives the full variable domain: KAGVTQTPRYLIKTRGQQVTLSCSPISGHRSVSWYQQTPGQGLQFLFEYFSETQRNKGNFPGRFSGRQFSNSRSEMNVSTLELGDSALYLCASSLSTDSNQPQHFGDGTRLSIL.

This clonotype showed up many times. The CDR3 DNA follows: TGCAGTGCTAGGGGAAGCGGGAGTGGCACAGATACGCAGTATTTT. Translation gives CSARGSGSGTDTQYF. This chain connects TRBV20-1 to TRBJ2-3; 8 bases align to TRBD2. CDR3 length: 15 amino acids. The V gene end was trimmed by 3 bases and the J gene end by 1 base; junction bases not matched to a gene: 6. Germline V CDR1 and CDR2: DFQATT, SNEGSKA (reference sequence).

There are many counts of this clonotype. The chain employs TRBV15 and TRBJ1-2; TRBD1 might be the D (5 bases). The ends were cut back, 1 base at V and 0 bases at J, with 12 bases in the middle. The CDR3 has 16 residues. CDR1 LNHNV and CDR2 YYDKDF come from the germline V gene (reference sequence). In DNA, the CDR3 is TGTGCCACCAGCAGAGGAGGGGATACGGCTAACTATGGCTACACCTTC. It codes for CATSRGGDTANYGYTF. Full variable domain (remainder filled in from reference TRBV15 and TRBJ1-2): DAMVIQNPRYQVTQFGKPVTLSCSQTLNHNVMYWYQQKSSQAPKLLFHYYDKDFNNEADTPDNFQSRRPNTSFCFLDIRSPGLGDTAMYLCATSRGGDTANYGYTFGSGTRLTVV.

This clonotype has a count of ten or more. This chain uses TRBV5-1 with TRBJ2-7; no clear D. Trimming removed 0 bases at V and 0 bases at J, with 13 bases between. The CDR3 covers 16 residues. Germline-derived CDR1 and CDR2 are SGHRS and YFSETQ. CDR3 in DNA: TGCGCCAGCAGCTTGGATCGCCCCGCCCTCTCCTACGAGCAGTACTTC. Translation gives CASSLDRPALSYEQYF.